Below, one TCR beta chain is given with its context. Its antigen remains unknown. V was trimmed by 0 bases and J by 7 bases, leaving 7 bases between them. The CDR3 totals 14 residues. Germline-derived CDR1 and CDR2 are LGHNA and YNFKEQ. It was cDNA, reverse transcribed from extracted RNA, that served as the sequencing template. Some clones are missing from TCRdb's copy, which holds only in-frame ones; the method was immunoSEQ multiplex PCR. The sample lists 250,000 or so clones; 67% were seen once. This sample stems from a study of CD8+ T cells in alopecia areata. In the study overall: Tofacitinib was taken orally by treated patients, and the dose was 5 to 10 mg twice daily.

Overall study findings and caveats: Researchers report lesional scalp, most notably alopecia totalis/universalis, outstripped normal scalp in clonality. Patients shared TCRs less clearly than mice did, possibly owing to HLA.

The sample here was CD4+ T cells sorted from blood, taken at week 0. The chain uses TRBV4-2 and TRBJ1-6; D gene uncertain. This receptor was identified in a human donor with alopecia areata. The CDR3 protein is CASSQDMRNSPLHF. The CDR3 region has the DNA TGTGCCAGCAGCCAAGATATGAGGAATTCACCCCTCCACTTT.